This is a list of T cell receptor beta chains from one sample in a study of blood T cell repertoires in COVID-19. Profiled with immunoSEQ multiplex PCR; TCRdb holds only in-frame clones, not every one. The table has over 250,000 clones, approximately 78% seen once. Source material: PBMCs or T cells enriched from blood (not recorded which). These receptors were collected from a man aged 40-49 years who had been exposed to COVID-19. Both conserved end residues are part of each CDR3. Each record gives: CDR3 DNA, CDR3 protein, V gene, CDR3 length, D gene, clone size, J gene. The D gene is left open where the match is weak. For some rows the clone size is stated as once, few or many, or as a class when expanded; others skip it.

DNA: TGTGCCATTTCGCCTGGCGGAGTGACCTACGAGCAGTACTTC
CDR3: CAISPGGVTYEQYF
V: TRBV15
length: 14
D: -
size: -
J: TRBJ2-7

DNA: TGTGCCTGGGGGGGACTAGCGGGGAGCGGGGAGCTGTTTTTT
CDR3: CAWGGLAGSGELFF
V: TRBV30
length: 14
D: TRBD2
size: -
J: TRBJ2-2

DNA: TGTGCCAGCAGCTCCAACAAATTAAACAGGGGGCTTTACCCAGATACGCAGTATTTT
CDR3: CASSSNKLNRGLYPDTQYF
V: TRBV5-5
length: 19
D: TRBD1
size: -
J: TRBJ2-3

DNA: TGCGCCAGCAGCGAGGAGGGGGCCCGTACCATATATTTT
CDR3: CASSEEGARTIYF
V: TRBV5-1
length: 13
D: TRBD1
size: -
J: TRBJ1-3

DNA: TGTGCCAGCAGCGGGTCTTCTAGCGGGAGGGGCCATGAGCAGTTCTTC
CDR3: CASSGSSSGRGHEQFF
V: TRBV7-9
length: 16
D: TRBD2
size: -
J: TRBJ2-1

DNA: TGTGCCAGCAGTGAAAACGGCCCGGAGTATGGCTACACCTTC
CDR3: CASSENGPEYGYTF
V: TRBV6-1
length: 14
D: -
size: once
J: TRBJ1-2

DNA: TGCAGCGTTGAAGATCTCCTAGCGGGAGGAAAAGAGACCCAGTACTTC
CDR3: CSVEDLLAGGKETQYF
V: TRBV29-1
length: 16
D: TRBD2
size: once
J: TRBJ2-5

DNA: TGTGCCAGCAAGGCTAGCGGAAACAATGAGCAGTTCTTC
CDR3: CASKASGNNEQFF
V: TRBV6-5
length: 13
D: TRBD2
size: -
J: TRBJ2-1

DNA: TGTGCCAGTAGTAGCCCTTCCCGGGGAGTTGGCTACACCTTC
CDR3: CASSSPSRGVGYTF
V: TRBV19
length: 14
D: -
size: -
J: TRBJ1-2

DNA: TGTGCCAGCAGCTTAATGTTCGGACAGGGGAGGGGAGAAAAACTGTTTTTT
CDR3: CASSLMFGQGRGEKLFF
V: TRBV11-2
length: 17
D: TRBD1
size: -
J: TRBJ1-4

DNA: TGTGCCAGCAGCTTAACTAGCGGGAGTCGGACCGGGGAGCTGTTTTTT
CDR3: CASSLTSGSRTGELFF
V: TRBV7-2
length: 16
D: TRBD2
size: many
J: TRBJ2-2

DNA: TGTGCCAGCAGTTACTTTGCCAGGGGCCCCAATTCACCCCTCCACTTT
CDR3: CASSYFARGPNSPLHF
V: TRBV6-5
length: 16
D: -
size: -
J: TRBJ1-6

DNA: TGTGCCAGCAGTCCCATCTCAGGGTATGAGCAGTTCTTC
CDR3: CASSPISGYEQFF
V: TRBV3-1/TRBV3-2
length: 13
D: -
size: -
J: TRBJ2-1

DNA: TGTGCCAGCAGCCAAACAATATCGAACACTGAAGCTTTCTTT
CDR3: CASSQTISNTEAFF
V: TRBV14
length: 14
D: -
size: -
J: TRBJ1-1

DNA: TGTGCCAGCAGCCAGGGGAACACCATATATTTT
CDR3: CASSQGNTIYF
V: TRBV7-9
length: 11
D: -
size: -
J: TRBJ1-3